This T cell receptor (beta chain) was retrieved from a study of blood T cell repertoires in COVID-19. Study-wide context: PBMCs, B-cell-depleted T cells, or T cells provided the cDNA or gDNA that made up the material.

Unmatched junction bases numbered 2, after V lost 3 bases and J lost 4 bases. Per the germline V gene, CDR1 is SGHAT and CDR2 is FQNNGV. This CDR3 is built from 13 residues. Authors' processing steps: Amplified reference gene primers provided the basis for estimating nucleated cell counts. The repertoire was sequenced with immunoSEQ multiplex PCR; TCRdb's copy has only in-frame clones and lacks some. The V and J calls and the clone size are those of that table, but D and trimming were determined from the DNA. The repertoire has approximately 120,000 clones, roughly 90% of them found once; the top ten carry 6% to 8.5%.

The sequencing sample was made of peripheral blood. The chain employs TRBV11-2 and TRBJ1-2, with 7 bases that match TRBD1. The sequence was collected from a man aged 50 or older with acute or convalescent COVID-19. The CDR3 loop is CASSLTGFYGYTF. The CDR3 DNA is TGTGCCAGCAGCTTGACAGGGTTCTATGGCTACACCTTC.